This record concerns one T cell receptor beta chain sequence. The clone's antigen remains unknown. No clone much larger than this one lies a single base away; base qualities are absent. The hyperthyroidism patients were 18 to 65 years old and newly diagnosed, with a disease duration of less than 2 months. Anyone with other autoimmune diseases, uncontrolled infections, pregnancy or lactation was excluded from the study. Diagnosis relied on clinical symptoms, serum thyroxine, TRAb, thyroid ultrasound and orbital computed tomography. Trizol reagent was used to extract the total RNA, and its quality was then checked on an Agilent 2100 Bioanalyzer. The data derive from a study of Graves' ophthalmopathy and Graves' hyperthyroidism listed by TCRdb under 2018. Notes on the research overall: A patient counted as having stable hyperthyroidism if there was no progression to ophthalmopathy within 18 months of follow-up. The study used signatures of the TCR beta repertoire to tell Graves' ophthalmopathy apart from Graves' hyperthyroidism and to predict which patients would progress to ophthalmopathy. In roughly 6 hyperthyroidism patients, T-cell repertoires of thyroid tissue and blood were compared. To explore V-J signatures that distinguish ophthalmopathy from hyperthyroidism, a discovery set of under 110 patients was enrolled, made up of 40 to 45 with ophthalmopathy and fewer than 60 with stable hyperthyroidism. An independent validation cohort comprised some 19 hyperthyroidism patients and over 15 patients who later progressed from hyperthyroidism to ophthalmopathy. In total, some 130 blood samples were TCR-sequenced: 40 to 45 ophthalmopathy, approximately 80 hyperthyroidism and roughly 17 hyperthyroidism-to-ophthalmopathy patients. Once sampling was done, hyperthyroidism patients were given methimazole at a starting dose of 30 mg daily, while ophthalmopathy patients were given high-dose intravenous methylprednisolone. What the authors observed across the whole study: In validation, the model predicted ophthalmopathy progression with over 60% sensitivity and less than 80% specificity; about a dozen predicted patients were CT-confirmed with GO in a median of approximately six months. Among expanded thyroid clonotypes with frequency above 0.001, most also showed up in blood, which suggests that blood repertoires may reflect the thyroid immune response. In cross-validation, the 13-signature model distinguished ophthalmopathy from stable hyperthyroidism with around 90% sensitivity and about 81% specificity, while in the test set the corresponding values were 80% and 75%. No statistical method was used to set the sample size in advance, and the investigators knew which group each participant was assigned to.

TCR beta CDR3 regions were amplified from RNA transcripts for repertoire sequencing. A first-round RT-PCR used HTBI primers with the Qiagen OneStep RT-PCR kit, followed by a second-round multiplex PCR, size selection and purification. Sequencing of the libraries was carried out on an Illumina HiSeq2000 in paired-end mode with 100 bp reads. Per the source publication's procedure: SOAPnuke was used to process the reads, throwing out any read that had adapters, had uncalled bases, had a mean Phred below 15, or lacked an exact constant-primer or identifier match. High-quality paired reads were merged with COPE v1.2.5. Unique nucleotide sequences were defined as clonotypes and aligned to IMGT TRB V, D and J references using MiTCR v1.1. Only V-J combinations with frequency above 0.0001 were analysed, covering around 99% of repertoires. A TCR clonal expansion and chaos score per V-J combination was defined as the ratio of F50 clonal expansion to chaos observed in the TCRdist matrix. Welch's t-statistics and random forest were used to reduce features to more than ten V-J combinations, which were fed into a naive Bayes classifier. The similarity between thyroid and blood repertoires was quantified using the Morisita-Horn index. The public reads were quality trimmed at Q25 with fastp and then assembled into clones with MiXCR by TCRdb, keeping productive beta chains. Rows are combined by CDR3 protein, so each entry shows the most common genes and DNA. TCRdb's processing, not the authors' own work, is the source of the V and J calls. For this sample the table gives approximately 1.2 million distinct CDR3 sequences, of which about 35% were detected only once. The ten largest clones add up to 11% of the sample.

The CDR1 and CDR2 encoded by the germline V gene are MGHDK and SYGVNS. The V end gives up 7 bases and the J end 5 bases, leaving 5 bases in the junction not matched to a gene. Including cysteine and phenylalanine, the CDR3 has 13 amino acids. Here the CDR3 DNA is all that survives: 39 bases in frame from base 1. The receptor's source is an adult man with Graves' hyperthyroidism. Sequencing used peripheral blood or thyroid tissue (not recorded which). This sequence uses TRBV25-1 and TRBJ2-5, with 9 bases in between that match TRBD2. The DNA sequence is TGTGCCAGCATAACGAGCGGGGGGGAGACCCAGTACTTC. This codes for CASITSGGETQYF.